The 8 T cell receptor beta chains given below trace back to one sample, sequenced in a study of T-cell reconstitution after alpha-beta-depleted transplantation in children. Unique molecular identifiers were incorporated during preparation of the TCRbeta library. MiXCR, run by TCRdb on the PCR reads, gives a single entry per CDR3 protein. Seen here are around 380,000 distinct CDR3 sequences, under 13% observed once, and the top ten hold approximately 5%. Sample: PBMCs from the stem cell graft donor, taken from the stem cell graft. The receptors come from a human donor who donated a stem cell graft to a child with acute myeloid leukemia.

V and J are TRBV11-2 and TRBJ1-2, with D perhaps matching TRBD1 (6 bases). This CDR3 spans 17 amino acids. V shed 0 bases and J shed 2 bases, with 16 bases lying between them. The germline CDR1 and CDR2 sequences are SGHAT and FQNNGV. Here the CDR3 DNA reads TGTGCCAGCAGCTTAGATCGGCAGGGGCAGCTCAACTATGGCTACACCTTC. Translated: CASSLDRQGQLNYGYTF.

The rearrangement links TRBV5-1 to TRBJ1-2, with TRBD1 matching over 8 bases. After removal of 4 bases from V and 8 bases from J, the junction contained 7 bases not matched to a gene. Germline CDR1 and CDR2: SGHRS and YFSETQ. The CDR3 has 13 residues. The CDR3 DNA reads TGCGCCAGCAGCCACGGACAGGGAGGAGGCTACACCTTC. Its translation: CASSHGQGGGYTF.

V is TRBV3-1 and J is TRBJ1-5; 9 nucleotides match TRBD1. The germline V gene encodes CDR1 LGHDT and CDR2 YNNKEL (reference sequence). The CDR3 spans 17 residues. V lost 4 bases to trimming and J lost 3 bases; unmatched junction nucleotides: 10. The CDR3 sequence is CASSRINGTGINQPQHF. The DNA of the CDR3 is TGTGCCAGCAGCCGGATAAACGGGACAGGGATCAATCAGCCCCAGCATTTT.

This clonotype was recorded only once. V is TRBV2 and J is TRBJ1-2, with 7 bases lining up with TRBD1. With V trimmed by 0 bases and J by 1 base, 5 bases remained unmatched. From germline, CDR1 is SNHLY and CDR2 FYNNEI. The CDR3 has 16 amino acids. The CDR3 is CASSEATGDLNYGYTF. The DNA of the CDR3 is TGTGCCAGCAGTGAAGCCACAGGGGACCTTAACTATGGCTACACCTTC.

There are many counts of this clonotype. V and J are TRBV5-1 and TRBJ1-5, with D possibly matching TRBD1 (6 bases). This CDR3 contains 15 residues. Germline V CDR1 and CDR2: SGHRS, YFSETQ. V was trimmed by 2 bases and J by 7 bases, leaving 16 bases between them. In DNA, the CDR3 is TGCGCCAGCAGCTTTTTGGGGGGGCGCAGCCAGCCCCAGCATTTT. Encoded protein: CASSFLGGRSQPQHF.

This clonotype was seen repeatedly, ten times or more. The genes are TRBV11-1 and TRBJ2-1; D call uncertain. Deletions cut 5 bases from V and 0 bases from J, with 11 bases between. Germline V gene data show CDR1 as SGHAT and CDR2 as FQDESV (reference sequence). The CDR3 runs 15 residues. The DNA of the CDR3 is TGTGCCAGCAGCCCCCGAGCGAGCTCCTACAATGAGCAGTTCTTC. Protein sequence: CASSPRASSYNEQFF.

This clonotype was counted many times. This chain links TRBV20-1 with TRBJ2-7; D gene ambiguous. CDR1 and CDR2 from the germline V gene are DFQATT and SNEGSKA (reference sequence). V gave up 3 bases and J gave up 0 bases, with 9 bases separating them. The CDR3 spans 13 residues. CDR3 DNA sequence: TGCAGTGCTAGTCCAGGCCTCTCCTACGAGCAGTACTTC. Amino acids: CSASPGLSYEQYF.

CDR3 sequence reads: CASNVGTAQGDTQYF. CDR3 nucleotides: TGCGCCAGCAACGTGGGAACAGCTCAAGGAGATACGCAGTATTTT. V is TRBV5-1 and J is TRBJ2-3; no definite D call. V gave up 6 bases and J gave up 5 bases, with 19 bases separating them. The CDR3 runs to 15 residues. The germline V gene has CDR1 SGHRS and CDR2 YFSETQ. The variable domain in full, completed from reference TRBV5-1 and TRBJ2-3, reads KAGVTQTPRYLIKTRGQQVTLSCSPISGHRSVSWYQQTPGQGLQFLFEYFSETQRNKGNFPGRFSGRQFSNSRSEMNVSTLELGDSALYLCASNVGTAQGDTQYFGPGTRLTVL.